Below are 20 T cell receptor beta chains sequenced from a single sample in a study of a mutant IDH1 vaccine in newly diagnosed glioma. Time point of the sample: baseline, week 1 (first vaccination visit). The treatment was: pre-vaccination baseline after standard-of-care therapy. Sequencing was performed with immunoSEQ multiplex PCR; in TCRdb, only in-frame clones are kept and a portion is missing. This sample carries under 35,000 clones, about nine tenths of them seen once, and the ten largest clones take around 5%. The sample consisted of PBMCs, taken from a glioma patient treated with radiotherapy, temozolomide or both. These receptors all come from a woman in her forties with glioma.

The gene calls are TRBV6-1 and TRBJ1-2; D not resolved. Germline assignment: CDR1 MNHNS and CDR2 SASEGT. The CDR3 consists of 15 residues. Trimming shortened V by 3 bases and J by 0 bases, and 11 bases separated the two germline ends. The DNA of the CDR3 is TGTGCCAGCAGTGATCTGGGGAGAGCTAACTATGGCTACACCTTC. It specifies CASSDLGRANYGYTF.

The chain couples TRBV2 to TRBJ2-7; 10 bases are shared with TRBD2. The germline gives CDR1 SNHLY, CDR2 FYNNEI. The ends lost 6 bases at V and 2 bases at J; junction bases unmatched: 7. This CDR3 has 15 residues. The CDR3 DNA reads TGTGCCAGCAGCGCACTAGCGGGGCGAACCTACGAGCAGTACTTC. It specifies CASSALAGRTYEQYF.

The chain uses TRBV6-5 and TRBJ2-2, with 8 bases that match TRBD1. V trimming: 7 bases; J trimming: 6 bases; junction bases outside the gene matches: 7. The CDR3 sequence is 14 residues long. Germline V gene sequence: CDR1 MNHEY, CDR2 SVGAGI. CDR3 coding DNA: TGTGCCAGCATGAGACAGGGGATGCCCGGGGAGCTGTTTTTT. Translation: CASMRQGMPGELFF.

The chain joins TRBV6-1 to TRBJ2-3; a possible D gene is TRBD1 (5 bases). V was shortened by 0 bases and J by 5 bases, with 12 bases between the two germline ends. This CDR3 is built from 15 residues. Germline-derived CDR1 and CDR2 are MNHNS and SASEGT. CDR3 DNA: TGTGCCAGCAGTGAAGCGGGGCCGGAAGAAGATACGCAGTATTTT. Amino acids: CASSEAGPEEDTQYF.

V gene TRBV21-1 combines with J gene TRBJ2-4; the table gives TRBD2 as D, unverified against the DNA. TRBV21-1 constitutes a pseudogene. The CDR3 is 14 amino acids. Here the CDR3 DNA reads TGTGCCAGCAGCAGGGTCTCGGGTCGGAACATTCAGTACTTC. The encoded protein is CASSRVSGRNIQYF.

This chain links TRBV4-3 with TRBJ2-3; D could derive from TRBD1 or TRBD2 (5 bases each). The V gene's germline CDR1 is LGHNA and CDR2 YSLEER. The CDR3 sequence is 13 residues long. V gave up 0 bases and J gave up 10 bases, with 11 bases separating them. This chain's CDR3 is CASSQEGWGSQYF. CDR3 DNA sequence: TGCGCCAGCAGCCAAGAAGGGTGGGGGTCGCAGTATTTT.

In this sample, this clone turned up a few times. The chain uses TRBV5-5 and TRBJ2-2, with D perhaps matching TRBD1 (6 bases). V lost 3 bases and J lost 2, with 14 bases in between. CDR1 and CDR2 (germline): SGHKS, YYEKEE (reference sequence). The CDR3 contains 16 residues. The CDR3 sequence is CASSYRQAGNTGELFF. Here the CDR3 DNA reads TGTGCCAGCAGCTATCGACAGGCGGGTAACACCGGGGAGCTGTTTTTT.

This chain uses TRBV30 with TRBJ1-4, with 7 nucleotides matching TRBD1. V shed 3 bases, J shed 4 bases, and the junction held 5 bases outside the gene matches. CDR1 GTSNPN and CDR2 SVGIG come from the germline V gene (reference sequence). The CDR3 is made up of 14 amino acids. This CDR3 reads CAWRTDRNNEKLFF. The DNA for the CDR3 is TGTGCCTGGAGGACGGACAGGAATAATGAAAAACTGTTTTTT. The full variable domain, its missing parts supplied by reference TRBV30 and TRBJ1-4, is SQTIHQWPATLVQPVGSPLSLECTVEGTSNPNLYWYRQAAGRGLQLLFYSVGIGQISSEVPQNLSASRPQDRQFILSSKKLLLSDSGFYLCAWRTDRNNEKLFFGSGTQLSVL.

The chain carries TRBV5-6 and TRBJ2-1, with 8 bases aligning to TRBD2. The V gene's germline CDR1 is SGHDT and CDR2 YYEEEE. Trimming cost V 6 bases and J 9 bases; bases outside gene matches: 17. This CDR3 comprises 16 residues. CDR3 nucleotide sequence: TGTGCCAGCATTTTCTTTCCAAGCGGGGGAACGGGTGAGCAGTTCTTC. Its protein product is CASIFFPSGGTGEQFF.

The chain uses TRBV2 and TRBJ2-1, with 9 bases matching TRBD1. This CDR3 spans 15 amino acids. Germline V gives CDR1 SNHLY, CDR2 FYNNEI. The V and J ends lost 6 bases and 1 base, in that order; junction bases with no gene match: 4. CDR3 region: CASRAGQGSYNEQFF. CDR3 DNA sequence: TGTGCCAGCAGGGCGGGACAGGGTTCCTACAATGAGCAGTTCTTC.

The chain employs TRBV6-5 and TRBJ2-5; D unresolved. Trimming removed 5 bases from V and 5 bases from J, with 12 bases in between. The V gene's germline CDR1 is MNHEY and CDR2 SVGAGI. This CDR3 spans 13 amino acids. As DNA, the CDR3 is TGTGCCAGCAGTCCCCTAGTGTGGGAGACCCAGTACTTC. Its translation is CASSPLVWETQYF.

CDR3 amino acids: CASSLQGLNTEAFF. CDR3 nucleotides: TGTGCCAGCAGCTTACAGGGCTTGAACACTGAAGCTTTCTTT. The rearrangement joins TRBV7-2 to TRBJ1-1; D possibly corresponds to TRBD1 (5 bases). The V gene's germline CDR1 is SGHTA and CDR2 FQGNSA. The V and J ends lost 2 bases and 0 bases respectively, with 7 bases between them. The CDR3 consists of 14 residues.

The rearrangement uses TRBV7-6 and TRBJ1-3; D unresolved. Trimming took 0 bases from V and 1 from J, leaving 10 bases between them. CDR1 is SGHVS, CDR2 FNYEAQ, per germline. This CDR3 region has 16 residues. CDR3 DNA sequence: TGTGCCAGCAGCTTAGCGTATGACCGATCTGGAAACACCATATATTTT. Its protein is CASSLAYDRSGNTIYF.

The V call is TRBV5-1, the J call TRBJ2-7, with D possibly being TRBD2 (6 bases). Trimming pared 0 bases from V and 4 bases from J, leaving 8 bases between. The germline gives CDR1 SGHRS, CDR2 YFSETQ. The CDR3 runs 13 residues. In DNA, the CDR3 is TGCGCCAGCAGCTTGGATGGAGGGTACGAGCAGTACTTC. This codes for CASSLDGGYEQYF. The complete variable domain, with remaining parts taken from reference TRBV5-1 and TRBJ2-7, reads KAGVTQTPRYLIKTRGQQVTLSCSPISGHRSVSWYQQTPGQGLQFLFEYFSETQRNKGNFPGRFSGRQFSNSRSEMNVSTLELGDSALYLCASSLDGGYEQYFGPGTRLTVT.

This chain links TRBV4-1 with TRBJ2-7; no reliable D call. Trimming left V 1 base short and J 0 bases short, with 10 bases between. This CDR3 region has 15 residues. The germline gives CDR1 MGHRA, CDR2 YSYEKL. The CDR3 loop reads CASSQVVTRSYEQYF. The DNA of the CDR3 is TGCGCCAGCAGCCAAGTGGTCACGCGCTCCTACGAGCAGTACTTC.

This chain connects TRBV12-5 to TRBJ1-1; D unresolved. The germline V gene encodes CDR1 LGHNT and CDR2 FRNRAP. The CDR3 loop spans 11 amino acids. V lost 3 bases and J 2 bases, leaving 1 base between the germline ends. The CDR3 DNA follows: TGTGCTAGTGGTTTCAACACTGAAGCTTTCTTT. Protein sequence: CASGFNTEAFF. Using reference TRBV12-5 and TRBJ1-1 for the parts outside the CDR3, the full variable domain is DARVTQTPRHKVTEMGQEVTMRCQPILGHNTVFWYRQTMMQGLELLAYFRNRAPLDDSGMPKDRFSAEMPDATLATLKIQPSEPRDSAVYFCASGFNTEAFFGQGTRLTVV.

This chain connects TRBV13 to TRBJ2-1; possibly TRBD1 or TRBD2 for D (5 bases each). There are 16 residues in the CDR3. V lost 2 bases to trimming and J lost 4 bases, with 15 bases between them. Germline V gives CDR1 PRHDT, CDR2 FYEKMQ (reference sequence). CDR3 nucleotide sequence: TGTGCCAGCAGCTTAATGAGGGGCAGGGATTACAATGAGCAGTTCTTC. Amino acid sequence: CASSLMRGRDYNEQFF.

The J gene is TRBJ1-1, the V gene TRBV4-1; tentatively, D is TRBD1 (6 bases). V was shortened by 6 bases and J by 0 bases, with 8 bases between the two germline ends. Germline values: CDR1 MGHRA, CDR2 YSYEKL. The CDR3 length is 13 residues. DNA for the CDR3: TGCGCCAGCAGAACAGGGTTGAACACTGAAGCTTTCTTT. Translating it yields CASRTGLNTEAFF.

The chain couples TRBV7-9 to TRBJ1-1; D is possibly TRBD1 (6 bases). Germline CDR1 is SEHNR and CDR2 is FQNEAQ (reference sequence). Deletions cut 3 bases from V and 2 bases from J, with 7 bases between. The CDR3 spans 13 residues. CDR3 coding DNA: TGTGCCAGCAGCTTGACAGGTAACACTGAAGCTTTCTTT. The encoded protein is CASSLTGNTEAFF.

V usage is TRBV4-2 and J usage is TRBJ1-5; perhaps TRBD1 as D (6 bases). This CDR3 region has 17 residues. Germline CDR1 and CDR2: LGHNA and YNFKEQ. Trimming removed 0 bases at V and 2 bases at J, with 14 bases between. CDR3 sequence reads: CASSQESQGLGNQPQHF. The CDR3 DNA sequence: TGTGCCAGCAGCCAAGAGTCCCAGGGGCTTGGCAATCAGCCCCAGCATTTT.